The sequence of this T cell receptor beta chain was determined in a study of post-analysis software for immune sequencing data. Overall study context: As for disease course, relapsing-remitting, secondary progressive and progressive-relapsing multiple sclerosis were all included.

Concerning this clonotype: No antigen is known for it.

The CDR3 runs to 17 residues. Germline CDR1 is SNHLY and CDR2 is FYNNEI. V shed 6 bases and J 0 bases; nucleotides not matched to a gene: 5. Regarding the study as a whole: Compared with controls, patients had more of 4 to 6 TRBV segments, including TRBV5-6, TRBV5-1 and TRBV20-1. Controls showed significantly higher normalized Chao1 diversity than did multiple sclerosis patients. Those samples that were prepared in the same batch co-clustered strongly by F measure.

Every TCR beta cDNA library bore unique molecular identifiers. TCRdb used MiXCR to reprocess the PCR reads, holding one entry per CDR3 protein. The table records 650,000 to 850,000 distinct CDR3 sequences, around 42% of them present only once. The TCR comes from a girl aged 5-17 years with multiple sclerosis. V gene TRBV2 combines with J gene TRBJ2-3, with 14 nucleotides matching TRBD2. Sequencing used blood. CDR3 sequence (DNA): TGTGCCAGCAGGGCCGGGACTAGCGGGAGAAGCACAGATACGCAGTATTTT. This encodes CASRAGTSGRSTDTQYF.